The 5 T cell receptor beta chains reported below all come from one sample, sequenced in a study of blood T cell repertoires in COVID-19. The method was immunoSEQ multiplex PCR; TCRdb's version includes in-frame clones alone and lacks a portion of them. The profile shows 220,000 or so clones, around 84% of them singletons. The sequencing input was peripheral blood. These receptors came from a young man with active or convalescent COVID-19.

The chain uses TRBV7-2 and TRBJ2-2; the D is unclear. V gave up 5 bases and J gave up 6 bases, with 16 bases separating them. Germline CDR1 reads SGHTA; CDR2 reads FQGNSA. The CDR3 spans 15 residues. The CDR3 sequence is CASSPMTLTPGELFF. The CDR3 DNA sequence: TGTGCCAGCAGCCCAATGACACTTACCCCCGGGGAGCTGTTTTTT.

The chain employs TRBV19 and TRBJ2-7; tentatively, D is TRBD2 (5 bases). Germline CDR1 is LNHDA and CDR2 is SQIVND (reference sequence). The germline V and J ends were trimmed by 1 base and 2 bases, with 18 bases remaining between them. CDR3 length: 17 amino acids. The CDR3 here is CASSIAVGIDGTYEQYF. The CDR3 coding sequence is TGTGCCAGTAGTATAGCGGTTGGGATAGACGGGACCTACGAGCAGTACTTC.

Written as DNA, the CDR3 is TGTGCCACCAGTGAGGGGGGGCCTCTTGGTAATGAAAAACTGTTTTTT. Residues: CATSEGGPLGNEKLFF. J is TRBJ1-4 and V is TRBV24-1, with D maybe TRBD1 (6 bases). This CDR3 is 16 amino acids long. The V end was cut by 4 bases, the J end by 4 bases, with 15 bases between. Germline V CDR1 and CDR2: KGHDR, SFDVKD.

The chain uses TRBV10-3 and TRBJ1-5; TRBD1 is a possible D gene (6 bases). Trimming pared 9 bases from V and 5 bases from J, leaving 17 bases between. The CDR3 loop spans 14 amino acids. Germline CDR1 ENHRY, CDR2 SYGVKD. The CDR3 protein is CAIAGGGPDQPQHF. CDR3 coding DNA: TGTGCCATAGCGGGCGGGGGCCCCGATCAGCCCCAGCATTTT.

The CDR3 DNA sequence: TGTGCCAGCAGTCCGCTGGGACTAGCGGATGTTAGAGATACGCAGTATTTT. Protein product: CASSPLGLADVRDTQYF. The chain recombines TRBV6-2 or TRBV6-3 with TRBJ2-3, with 11 bases aligning to TRBD2. The J segment lost 5 bases and the V segment lost 5 bases, leaving 12 bases of the junction unmatched. CDR3 length equals 17 residues. Germline lookup yields CDR1 MNHEY and CDR2 SVGEGT.